This T cell receptor (beta chain) was recovered during a study of T-cell memory formation after mild COVID-19. TCRdb reanalysed the 5' RACE reads using MiXCR and keeps one entry per CDR3 protein. The table has 350,000 to 400,000 distinct CDR3 sequences, roughly 21% seen once. The clonotype originates from an adult woman who had mild COVID-19 (a few samples of this study predate the infection). Cell type and time point are not known. Input material: PBMCs or a T cell subset sorted from them (not recorded which).

CDR3 sequence reads: CASSQQERQFF. The CDR3 DNA is TGTGCCAGCAGCCAACAGGAGCGTCAGTTCTTC. The rearrangement links TRBV4-2 to TRBJ2-1; D is ambiguous. The CDR3 totals 11 residues. V lost 2 bases and J lost 13, with 9 bases in between. Germline assignment: CDR1 LGHNA and CDR2 YNFKEQ.